This passage covers 21 T cell receptor beta chains from one sample sequenced in a study of blood T cell repertoires in COVID-19. TCRdb keeps only in-frame clones here, not all; method: immunoSEQ multiplex PCR. Counted here are about 240,000 clones, approximately 85% occurring once; the ten biggest clones make up 9.5% to 15%. The sequencing sample was made of peripheral blood. Receptors originate from a woman between 55 and 75 years old with active or convalescent COVID-19.

In regard to this clone: Other DNA variants within this sample encode the same CDR3. The chain uses TRBV27 and TRBJ2-2, with D unclear. Germline CDR1 reads MNHEY; CDR2 reads SMNVEV (reference sequence). V was shortened by 3 bases and J by 1 base, with 6 bases between the two germline ends. This CDR3 is built from 14 residues. The CDR3, as DNA: TGTGCCAGCAGTTTTTCGTGGAACACCGGGGAGCTGTTTTTT. Its translation: CASSFSWNTGELFF.

The J gene is TRBJ1-2, the V gene TRBV3-1 (or the pseudogene TRBV3-2); the D is unclear. The V and J ends lost 2 bases and 2 bases respectively, with 9 bases between them. Germline assignment: CDR1 LGHDT and CDR2 YNNKEL (reference sequence). CDR3 length equals 14 residues. CDR3 in amino acids: CASSQREGNYGYTF. CDR3 sequence (DNA): TGTGCCAGCAGCCAAAGGGAGGGAAACTATGGCTACACCTTC.

V is TRBV4-3 and J is TRBJ1-6; D perhaps matches TRBD1 (5 bases). This CDR3 comprises 14 residues. Trimming removed 0 bases at V and 10 bases at J, with 10 bases between. CDR1 is LGHNA, CDR2 YSLEER, per germline. CDR3 in amino acids: CASSQDRVRSPLHF. CDR3 nucleotide sequence: TGCGCCAGCAGCCAAGACAGGGTTCGGTCACCCCTCCACTTT.

This chain uses TRBV5-5 with TRBJ2-7, with D perhaps TRBD1 (5 bases). Trimming removed 4 bases from V and 4 bases from J, with 18 bases in between. In germline, CDR1 is SGHKS, CDR2 YYEKEE (reference sequence). The CDR3 runs 15 residues. CDR3 DNA: TGTGCCAGCAGCCCAGCGCCTGCGACAGTTTACGAGCAGTACTTC. It is translated as CASSPAPATVYEQYF.

This clone appeared many times. The chain carries TRBV5-8 and TRBJ1-3; TRBD1 matches 8 bases. Germline CDR1 and CDR2: SGHTS and YDEGEE. The CDR3 covers 17 residues. V was pared by 3 bases and J by 0 bases, with 8 bases of the junction left unmatched. This chain's CDR3 is CASSSRDRRSSGNTIYF. The DNA of the CDR3 is TGTGCCAGCAGCTCCCGGGACAGGAGGAGCTCTGGAAACACCATATATTTT.

The chain uses TRBV19 and TRBJ1-1; 11 bases are a match to TRBD1. The CDR3 is made up of 15 amino acids. Per the germline V gene, CDR1 is LNHDA and CDR2 is SQIVND (reference sequence). V trimming: 4 bases; J trimming: 1 base; junction bases outside the gene matches: 2. The CDR3 bases are TGTGCCAGTAGTAAGGGGACAGGGGGGAACACTGAAGCTTTCTTT. This encodes CASSKGTGGNTEAFF.

V is TRBV19 and J is TRBJ1-2; tentative D call: TRBD1 (5 bases). Germline CDR1 and CDR2: LNHDA and SQIVND (reference sequence). V gave up 8 bases and J gave up 2 bases, with 6 bases separating them. The CDR3 spans 11 residues. The CDR3 loop reads CASQGNYGYTF. DNA of the CDR3: TGTGCCAGTCAGGGCAACTATGGCTACACCTTC.

The rearrangement joins TRBV29-1 to TRBJ1-1; D is perhaps TRBD1 (6 bases). Germline CDR1 SQVTM, CDR2 ANQGSEA. V lost 7 bases to trimming and J lost 1 base, with 13 bases between them. The CDR3 sequence is 13 residues long. The CDR3 DNA follows: TGCAGCGCCGGCAGGGGCGAGAACACTGAAGCTTTCTTT. Translated, it gives CSAGRGENTEAFF.

Only one count was recorded for this clone. J is TRBJ1-1 and V is TRBV10-3; 7 nucleotides match TRBD1. Losses at the gene ends were 5 bases for V and 3 bases for J; bases not matched to a gene: 3. The germline CDR1 and CDR2 sequences are ENHRY and SYGVKD. The CDR3 spans 13 residues. The CDR3 DNA follows: TGTGCCATCAGTCCACAGGGGTACACTGAAGCTTTCTTT. Residues: CAISPQGYTEAFF.

The chain uses TRBV7-8 and TRBJ1-1, with 9 bases fitting TRBD1. Unmatched junction bases numbered 5, after V lost 1 base and J lost 11 bases. Per the germline V gene, CDR1 is SGHVS and CDR2 is FQNEAQ. The CDR3 extends over 13 amino acids. CDR3: CASSLGEDRGAFF. The CDR3 nucleotides are TGTGCCAGCAGCTTAGGGGAGGACAGGGGCGCTTTCTTT.

The V and J genes are TRBV2 and TRBJ2-7; weak D call: TRBD1 (7 bases). V lost 7 bases, J lost 1 base, and 11 bases lay in between. Germline values: CDR1 SNHLY, CDR2 FYNNEI. The length of the CDR3 is 13 residues. The CDR3 DNA is TGTGCCAGCACAGGGGGGACTTCCTACGAGCAGTACTTC. Translated: CASTGGTSYEQYF.

The chain joins TRBV29-1 to TRBJ1-2, with a weak D call TRBD1 (6 bases). Germline V gene lookup returns CDR1 SQVTM and CDR2 ANQGSEA. The CDR3 is 12 residues long. Between the trimmed V and J ends, which lost 7 bases and 8 bases, there was a span of 17 bases. CDR3 sequence: CSAKIPGAGYTF. The CDR3 bases are TGCAGCGCCAAAATCCCAGGGGCGGGCTACACCTTC. Based on the CDR3 plus reference TRBV29-1 and TRBJ1-2, the full variable domain is SAVISQKPSRDICQRGTSLTIQCQVDSQVTMMFWYRQQPGQSLTLIATANQGSEATYESGFVIDKFPISRPNLTFSTLTVSNMSPEDSSIYLCSAKIPGAGYTFGSGTRLTVV.

The CDR3 nucleotides are TGTGCCAGCAGCCATGGAATTAGCGGGGTTTCTTACAATGAGCAGTTCTTC. It encodes CASSHGISGVSYNEQFF. The chain combines TRBV4-2 with TRBJ2-1; 8 bases align to TRBD2. J lost 4 bases, V lost 3 bases, and 11 bases had no gene match. This CDR3 has 17 residues. Germline V gene lookup returns CDR1 LGHNA and CDR2 YNFKEQ.

This chain's CDR3 is CASSIGQGGETQYF. CDR3 DNA: TGTGCCAGCAGCATCGGACAGGGGGGAGAGACCCAGTACTTC. The chain has TRBV7-2 and TRBJ2-5; 10 bases match TRBD1. CDR3 size: 14 residues. Germline V gene data show CDR1 as SGHTA and CDR2 as FQGNSA. V lost 5 bases, J lost 4 bases, and 4 bases stayed unmatched.

V gene TRBV11-2 combines with J gene TRBJ2-1, with 10 positions matching TRBD1. Unmatched junction bases numbered 10, after V lost 5 bases and J lost 6 bases. CDR1 and CDR2 (germline): SGHAT, FQNNGV. CDR3 length: 16 amino acids. The CDR3 reads CASSISGTGARNEQFF. CDR3 sequence (DNA): TGTGCCAGCAGCATATCCGGGACAGGGGCTCGCAATGAGCAGTTCTTC.

This CDR3 reads CASSLADSYEQYF. CDR3 coding DNA: TGTGCCAGCTCACTCGCCGACAGCTACGAGCAGTACTTC. The V call is TRBV18, the J call TRBJ2-7; D might be TRBD1 (5 bases). V shed 4 bases and J shed 3 bases, with 10 bases lying between them. This CDR3 is built from 13 residues. CDR1 is KGHSH and CDR2 is LQKENI in the germline V gene. Full variable domain (rest looked up from reference TRBV18 and TRBJ2-7): NAGVMQNPRHLVRRRGQEARLRCSPMKGHSHVYWYRQLPEEGLKFMVYLQKENIIDESGMPKERFSAEFPKEGPSILRIQQVVRGDSAAYFCASSLADSYEQYFGPGTRLTVT.

The rearrangement joins TRBV6-5 to TRBJ1-1, with a tentative D call TRBD1 (6 bases). This CDR3 spans 15 amino acids. Germline lookup yields CDR1 MNHEY and CDR2 SVGAGI. Trimming left V 2 bases short and J 6 bases short, with 16 bases between. The CDR3: CASSYGNRDWAEAFF. The CDR3, as DNA: TGTGCCAGCAGTTACGGAAACAGGGATTGGGCTGAAGCTTTCTTT.

The chain recombines TRBV7-8 with TRBJ2-5, with a possible D match to TRBD2 (7 bases). The CDR3 loop spans 15 amino acids. The V end lost 4 bases, the J end lost 5 bases, and 17 bases lay between the germline ends. Per the germline V gene, CDR1 is SGHVS and CDR2 is FQNEAQ. The CDR3 region has the DNA TGTGCCAGCAGCTCCGTGGGGGGGGCCCTGGAGACCCAGTACTTC. It specifies CASSSVGGALETQYF.

This chain uses TRBV30 with TRBJ1-2; TRBD1 matches 8 bases. The germline V gene has CDR1 GTSNPN and CDR2 SVGIG (reference sequence). V gave up 2 bases and J gave up 6 bases; unmatched junction bases: 8. The CDR3 contains 14 residues. The CDR3 DNA sequence: TGTGCCTGGAGTCCAGGGGGCGCGAGAAATGGCTACACCTTC. This gives the protein CAWSPGGARNGYTF.

The chain combines TRBV19 with TRBJ1-3; D is perhaps TRBD1 (5 bases). The CDR3 length is 16 residues. Trimming took off 5 bases at V and 0 bases at J, with 14 bases between the two ends. Germline loops: CDR1 LNHDA, CDR2 SQIVND (reference sequence). CDR3 amino acids: CASSGPGLPSGNTIYF. CDR3 nucleotide sequence: TGTGCCAGTAGTGGACCGGGACTCCCCTCTGGAAACACCATATATTTT.

CDR3 nucleotide sequence: TGTGCCAGCTCACCCATGGGGACAGCGAACACCGGGGAGCTGTTTTTT. Protein product: CASSPMGTANTGELFF. The chain couples TRBV18 to TRBJ2-2; 7 bases map to TRBD1. The CDR3 is made up of 16 amino acids. The J segment lost 0 bases and the V segment lost 3 bases, leaving 4 bases of the junction unmatched. Germline CDR1 reads KGHSH; CDR2 reads LQKENI.